Below are 25 T cell receptor beta chains sequenced from a single sample in a study of blood T cells in healthy people across ages. A J-beta primer mix and a sample-barcoded 5' primer were used in a second PCR of about 7 to 11 cycles. TCRdb re-derived calls from the 5' RACE reads in MiXCR, one entry per CDR3 protein. The sample consists of 600,000 to 850,000 distinct CDR3 sequences, 35% to 45% of them appearing once. Sample: blood. The receptor source for this set is a woman aged 60-70 years in good health.

This clonotype showed up just a few times. The rearrangement links TRBV20-1 to TRBJ2-7; D not resolved. This CDR3 spans 15 amino acids. Per germline, CDR1 DFQATT and CDR2 SNEGSKA (reference sequence). Trimming took off 4 bases at V and 6 bases at J, with 22 bases between the two ends. DNA for the CDR3: TGCAGTGCTAAAATCTTTGATCTCCGAGTGGCCGAGCAGTACTTC. Its protein product is CSAKIFDLRVAEQYF.

The gene calls are TRBV7-2 and TRBJ2-7; D is tentatively TRBD1 or TRBD2 (5 bases each). The germline V and J ends were trimmed by 7 bases and 4 bases, with 14 bases remaining between them. Per the germline V gene, CDR1 is SGHTA and CDR2 is FQGNSA. The CDR3 consists of 13 residues. The CDR3 nucleotides are TGTGCCAGCACCCCCCTTGGGGGTTACGAGCAGTACTTC. It translates to CASTPLGGYEQYF.

The table lists this clonotype with many counts. The chain carries TRBV29-1 and TRBJ2-7; 12 bases are shared with TRBD1. The V segment lost 5 bases and the J segment 4 bases; nucleotides outside the gene matches: 3. CDR3 length: 13 residues. CDR1 and CDR2 (germline): SQVTM, ANQGSEA. For the CDR3, the DNA is TGCAGCGTTCCGGGACAGGGGGCGTACGAGCAGTACTTC. Its protein is CSVPGQGAYEQYF.

This chain connects TRBV7-2 to TRBJ2-1; no definite D call. This CDR3 contains 14 residues. V was trimmed by 10 bases and J by 4 bases, leaving 17 bases between them. Germline-derived CDR1 and CDR2 are SGHTA and FQGNSA. The CDR3 spells CATDTSVGYNEQFF. The CDR3 nucleotides read TGTGCCACAGATACCTCCGTTGGGTACAATGAGCAGTTCTTC.

This clonotype occurred a few times. The chain is built from TRBV20-1 and TRBJ2-1; possibly TRBD1 for D (6 bases). There are 14 residues in the CDR3. Germline V gene lookup returns CDR1 DFQATT and CDR2 SNEGSKA (reference sequence). V lost 7 bases and J lost 0, with 13 bases in between. The CDR3, as DNA: TGCAGTGTTTTACAGGGTAGCTCCTACAATGAGCAGTTCTTC. It encodes CSVLQGSSYNEQFF.

The chain carries TRBV10-3 and TRBJ2-7; 9 bases map to TRBD2. After removal of 6 bases from V and 5 bases from J, the junction contained 8 bases not matched to a gene. The CDR3 consists of 14 residues. CDR1 is ENHRY, CDR2 SYGVKD, per germline. DNA of the CDR3: TGTGCCATCAGGTTAGCGGGAGAAGGGGACGAGCAGTACTTC. Amino acids: CAIRLAGEGDEQYF.

The chain joins TRBV20-1 to TRBJ2-1, with D tentatively TRBD2 (5 bases). The J call may be faulty, since TRBJ2-7 better matches the DNA end. The CDR3 extends over 15 amino acids. Germline V gives CDR1 DFQATT, CDR2 SNEGSKA (reference sequence). The DNA of the CDR3 is TGCAGTGCTCAAAAGGACTCTGAATACTACAATGAGCAGTACTTC. It encodes CSAQKDSEYYNEQYF.

The chain employs TRBV11-2 and TRBJ2-6, with no clear D. V gave up 3 bases and J gave up 0 bases, with 12 bases separating them. The germline V gene has CDR1 SGHAT and CDR2 FQNNGV. The CDR3 is 17 residues long. CDR3 DNA: TGTGCCAGCAGCTTTAAAATATTTAGCTCTGGGGCCAACGTCCTGACTTTC. Residues: CASSFKIFSSGANVLTF.

This clonotype was seen at least ten times. The rearrangement uses TRBV20-1 and TRBJ2-5; maybe TRBD2 (6 bases). This CDR3 region has 13 residues. V lost 3 bases to trimming and J lost 1 base, with 9 bases between them. Germline V gene sequence: CDR1 DFQATT, CDR2 SNEGSKA (reference sequence). For the CDR3, the DNA is TGCAGTGCTAGTGGGGGGAGCCAAGAGACCCAGTACTTC. It is translated as CSASGGSQETQYF.

This clonotype was recorded at least ten times. The chain combines TRBV7-3 with TRBJ2-1; 10 bases align to TRBD2. V lost 2 bases, J lost 4 bases, and 5 bases stayed unmatched. The germline V gene encodes CDR1 SGHTA and CDR2 FQGTGA. The CDR3 totals 16 residues. CDR3 DNA sequence: TGTGCCAGCAGCTTAGTAACTAGCGGGGTTTACAATGAGCAGTTCTTC. Translating it yields CASSLVTSGVYNEQFF.

The V and J genes are TRBV19 and TRBJ1-1; a possible D gene is TRBD1 (5 bases). Trimming removed 7 bases from V and 0 bases from J, with 18 bases in between. Germline V gene lookup returns CDR1 LNHDA and CDR2 SQIVND (reference sequence). This CDR3 has 16 amino acids. The CDR3 nucleotides read TGTGCCAGTAACACCGGAGGCGGGACCCTGAACACTGAAGCTTTCTTT. Protein product: CASNTGGGTLNTEAFF.

J is TRBJ2-6 and V is TRBV3-1; D possibly corresponds to TRBD2 (5 bases). This CDR3 comprises 20 residues. Looked up from germline, CDR1 is LGHDT and CDR2 is YNNKEL (reference sequence). The germline V and J ends were trimmed by 4 bases and 0 bases, with 22 bases remaining between them. The CDR3 region has the DNA TGTGCCAGCAGCCCTAGACTACCGCGCAGCCCCAACTCTGGGGCCAACGTCCTGACTTTC. Residues: CASSPRLPRSPNSGANVLTF.

In this sample, this clonotype turned up a few times. The V gene is TRBV3-1, the J gene TRBJ2-5, with 7 nucleotides matching TRBD2. The V segment lost 5 bases and the J segment 0 bases; nucleotides outside the gene matches: 6. The CDR3 has 15 amino acids. CDR1 is LGHDT, CDR2 YNNKEL, per germline (reference sequence). As DNA, the CDR3 is TGTGCCAGCAGCTCTAGCGGACCGTACCAAGAGACCCAGTACTTC. Its translation: CASSSSGPYQETQYF.

The sample holds a few counts of this clonotype. The chain combines TRBV11-2 with TRBJ2-1; 10 positions match TRBD2. The germline V gene encodes CDR1 SGHAT and CDR2 FQNNGV. Trimming at V came to 3 bases and at J to 6 bases, leaving 14 bases not matched to a gene. The CDR3 extends over 18 amino acids. The CDR3 loop is CASSFIQAGGPLGNEQFF. The CDR3 DNA is TGTGCCAGCAGCTTTATCCAAGCGGGAGGGCCCCTCGGCAATGAGCAGTTCTTC.

The V gene is TRBV27, the J gene TRBJ1-2; 9 nucleotides align to TRBD1. This CDR3 region has 17 residues. CDR1 MNHEY and CDR2 SMNVEV come from the germline V gene (reference sequence). Trimming cost V 4 bases and J 4 bases; bases outside gene matches: 13. The CDR3 reads CASSSDSNRGLVYGYTF. CDR3 sequence (DNA): TGTGCCAGCAGTTCCGACTCGAACAGGGGGCTTGTCTATGGCTACACCTTC.

This clonotype was observed many times. As DNA, the CDR3 is TGCGCCAGCAAGTTAGAGGGCATAGTGAACACTGAAGCTTTCTTT. Encoded protein: CASKLEGIVNTEAFF. The chain uses TRBV5-1 and TRBJ1-1; D uncertain. V shed 6 bases and J shed 0 bases, with 15 bases lying between them. CDR1 and CDR2 from the germline V gene are SGHRS and YFSETQ. This CDR3 comprises 15 residues. The full variable domain, in which reference TRBV5-1 and TRBJ1-1 provide the parts outside the CDR3, is KAGVTQTPRYLIKTRGQQVTLSCSPISGHRSVSWYQQTPGQGLQFLFEYFSETQRNKGNFPGRFSGRQFSNSRSEMNVSTLELGDSALYLCASKLEGIVNTEAFFGQGTRLTVV.

CDR3 DNA sequence: TGTGCCAGCAGCACCCCCCAGGGGCTGGCCTACGAGCAGTACTTC. Protein sequence: CASSTPQGLAYEQYF. The genes are TRBV28 and TRBJ2-7; the D gene is possibly TRBD1 (6 bases). The CDR3 runs 15 residues. The V gene lost 6 bases and the J gene lost 2 bases, with 17 bases spanning the gap. Germline assignment: CDR1 MDHEN and CDR2 SYDVKM.

This chain links TRBV3-1 with TRBJ2-7; unclear D gene. This CDR3 has 15 residues. V was pared by 5 bases and J by 4 bases, with 18 bases between. Germline V gene data show CDR1 as LGHDT and CDR2 as YNNKEL (reference sequence). The CDR3 protein is CASSVGPSAFYEQYF. In DNA, the CDR3 is TGTGCCAGCAGCGTCGGCCCAAGCGCCTTTTACGAGCAGTACTTC.

J is TRBJ2-5 and V is TRBV7-9, with 10 nucleotides matching TRBD1. The J call may be faulty, since TRBJ2-1 better matches the DNA end. Looked up from germline, CDR1 is SEHNR and CDR2 is FQNEAQ (reference sequence). The CDR3 has 16 residues. As DNA, the CDR3 is TGTGCCAGCAGCCAGGGGACAGGGGCGAACCAAGAGACCCAGTTCTTC. Translating it yields CASSQGTGANQETQFF.

The rearrangement joins TRBV5-1 to TRBJ1-6; 9 nucleotides line up with TRBD1. The V gene end was trimmed by 7 bases and the J gene end by 8 bases; junction bases not matched to a gene: 7. The CDR3 sequence is 14 residues long. In germline, CDR1 is SGHRS, CDR2 YFSETQ. This CDR3 is CASRSGQGDSPLHF. The DNA of the CDR3 is TGCGCCAGCCGGTCGGGACAGGGTGATTCACCCCTCCACTTT.

The chain uses TRBV3-1 and TRBJ2-2, with a tentative D call TRBD2 (5 bases). This CDR3 has 13 residues. Germline V gene sequence: CDR1 LGHDT, CDR2 YNNKEL (reference sequence). V was cut by 3 bases and J by 5 bases, with 7 bases left in between. The CDR3 sequence: CASSQEVTGELFF. CDR3 in DNA: TGTGCCAGCAGCCAGGAGGTGACCGGGGAGCTGTTTTTT. The complete variable domain, with remaining parts taken from reference TRBV3-1 and TRBJ2-2, reads DTAVSQTPKYLVTQMGNDKSIKCEQNLGHDTMYWYKQDSKKFLKIMFSYNNKELIINETVPNRFSPKSPDKAHLNLHINSLELGDSAVYFCASSQEVTGELFFGEGSRLTVL.

The chain links TRBV28 to TRBJ1-2; 7 bases map to TRBD1. V trimming: 2 bases; J trimming: 4 bases; junction bases outside the gene matches: 7. This CDR3 has 15 residues. Germline V gene data show CDR1 as MDHEN and CDR2 as SYDVKM. DNA for the CDR3: TGTGCCAGCAGTTTAGGGACAGACTACCCCTATGGCTACACCTTC. Translating it yields CASSLGTDYPYGYTF.

The rearrangement uses TRBV24-1 and TRBJ2-7; a possible D gene is TRBD2 (6 bases). Germline V lookup: CDR1 KGHDR, CDR2 SFDVKD. Trimming pared 2 bases from V and 3 bases from J, leaving 16 bases between. The length of the CDR3 is 16 residues. For the CDR3, the DNA is TGTGCCACCAGTGATTGGGGGACTGGCGGCAACTACGAGCAGTACTTC. This sequence encodes CATSDWGTGGNYEQYF.

This clonotype has only a few counts. V usage is TRBV28 and J usage is TRBJ2-7; 7 bases agree with TRBD1. Trimming removed 5 bases from V and 2 bases from J; junction bases left unmatched: 12. The length of the CDR3 is 16 residues. CDR1 and CDR2 (germline): MDHEN, SYDVKM. The DNA of the CDR3 is TGTGCCAGCAGTCCCCCCGGACAGGCCAACCCCTACGAGCAGTACTTC. Encoded protein: CASSPPGQANPYEQYF.

This clonotype was observed a single time. The chain is built from TRBV10-3 and TRBJ1-2, with 7 bases lining up with TRBD1. Germline V gives CDR1 ENHRY, CDR2 SYGVKD. This CDR3 spans 15 amino acids. The ends lost 0 bases at V and 6 bases at J; junction bases unmatched: 7. CDR3 region: CAISESRTGINGYTF. CDR3 DNA sequence: TGTGCCATCAGTGAGTCCAGGACAGGTATCAATGGCTACACCTTC.